These 6 T cell receptor beta chains originate from one sample sequenced in a study of blood T cell repertoires in COVID-19. The repertoire was sequenced with immunoSEQ multiplex PCR; TCRdb's copy has only in-frame clones and lacks some. Here the sample spans some 80,000 clones, around 90% being singletons. The sequenced sample was peripheral blood. These receptors all stem from a woman older than 75 with active or convalescent COVID-19.

The genes are TRBV7-6 and TRBJ1-5; 9 positions match TRBD1. This CDR3 is built from 16 residues. The V gene's germline CDR1 is SGHVS and CDR2 FNYEAQ. Germline trimming cut 5 bases from V and 7 bases from J; bases unmatched to any gene: 12. This CDR3 is CASSPTGGAYHQPQHF. The CDR3 DNA follows: TGTGCCAGCAGCCCTACAGGGGGCGCTTACCACCAGCCCCAGCATTTT.

The chain links TRBV6-5 to TRBJ2-7, with D possibly being TRBD1 (6 bases). Trimming left V 0 bases short and J 0 bases short, with 9 bases between. Germline loops: CDR1 MNHEY, CDR2 SVGAGI. The CDR3 is 15 residues long. The CDR3 spells CASSYSPGASYEQYF. The CDR3 bases are TGTGCCAGCAGTTACTCACCAGGGGCCTCCTACGAGCAGTACTTC.

This clone has just one count. This sequence joins TRBV9 and TRBJ2-5; D is perhaps TRBD1 (6 bases). CDR1 and CDR2 from the germline V gene are SGDLS and YYNGEE. The CDR3 totals 15 residues. Trimming stripped 1 base from V and 3 bases from J, with 13 bases between. The CDR3 spells CASSVLGAWEETQYF. The CDR3 DNA reads TGTGCCAGCAGCGTATTGGGGGCCTGGGAAGAGACCCAGTACTTC.

This chain links TRBV28 with TRBJ2-1; 9 nucleotides line up with TRBD2. With 10 bases clipped from V and 5 bases from J, the junction kept 6 bases outside the gene matches. The CDR3 is 13 amino acids. Germline V gene lookup returns CDR1 MDHEN and CDR2 SYDVKM. The CDR3 sequence is CATLRTSDNEQFF. As DNA, the CDR3 is TGTGCCACACTACGGACTAGCGACAATGAGCAGTTCTTC.

The CDR3 protein is CASSPPLGVSAEQYF. The CDR3 DNA reads TGTGCCAGCTCACCACCTTTGGGAGTGTCGGCCGAGCAGTACTTC. The rearrangement uses TRBV18 and TRBJ2-7; D is perhaps TRBD2 (5 bases). Germline V lookup: CDR1 KGHSH, CDR2 LQKENI. CDR3 length equals 15 residues. With 0 bases removed from V and 6 bases from J, the gap between germline ends came to 15 bases.

The genes are TRBV19 and TRBJ2-7; TRBD1 is a possible D gene (6 bases). CDR1 is LNHDA and CDR2 is SQIVND in the germline V gene (reference sequence). The CDR3 totals 13 residues. V dropped 3 bases and J dropped 5 bases, with 11 bases sitting between them. CDR3 amino acids: CASSIRGSNEQYF. In nucleotides, the CDR3 is TGTGCCAGTAGTATTAGGGGGTCCAACGAGCAGTACTTC.